Sequencing of this T cell receptor beta chain was carried out in a study of shared clonotypes between healthy human individuals. Execution of the assay was at deep level. The assay was immunoSEQ multiplex PCR, and TCRdb's table has in-frame clones only and misses some. Counted here are roughly 590,000 clones, around 95% occurring once; the ten biggest clones make up roughly 0.1%. Study-wide findings and caveats: A generally larger estimated richness was seen in naive subsets than in memory subsets.

Worth noting for this clone: Antigen unknown.

Naive CD8 cells lacked CD45RO, underwent positive selection for CCR7 and left out terminally differentiated effector memory CD45RA+ cells. The CDR3 consists of 14 residues. Germline CDR1 reads SGHDT; CDR2 reads YYEEEE. V was pared by 6 bases and J by 2 bases, with 6 bases of the junction left unmatched. This clonotype was sampled from a woman in her 30s in good health. The chain recombines TRBV5-6 with TRBJ2-3; 7 bases are shared with TRBD2. The sample consisted of naive CD8+ T cells sorted from blood. DNA for the CDR3: TGTGCCAGCAAAGACCTAGCGGACACAGATACGCAGTATTTT. Its translation: CASKDLADTDTQYF.